The rows below give T cell receptor beta chains drawn from one sample of a study of blood T cell repertoires in COVID-19. This table comes from immunoSEQ multiplex PCR, and its TCRdb copy is limited to in-frame clones, with some not included. The sample yields around 300,000 clones, 88% seen once. The sequenced material came from PBMCs or T cells enriched from blood (not recorded which). The receptors were gathered from a woman aged 45 to 65 who had recovered from COVID-19. The CDR3 runs from the conserved cysteine through the conserved F or W. Each record gives: clone size, J gene, V gene, D gene, CDR3 protein, CDR3 DNA. D genes are given only for firm matches. Not all rows give a size; the values are once, few, many and, for expanded clones, a class.

NA | TRBJ1-2 | TRBV28 | NA | CASSLSDGGGIMRDGYTF | TGTGCCAGCAGTTTGTCAGACGGAGGAGGGATTATGCGGGATGGCTACACCTTC
NA | TRBJ2-3 | TRBV5-1 | NA | CASSLDRVADTQYF | TGCGCCAGCAGCTTGGACAGGGTTGCGGATACGCAGTATTTT
NA | TRBJ1-5 | TRBV28 | NA | CASSSRFGGDQPQHF | TGTGCCAGCAGTTCTCGGTTCGGGGGGGATCAGCCCCAGCATTTT
NA | TRBJ1-2 | TRBV19 | NA | CASSIAPRIYGYTF | TGTGCCAGTAGTATAGCCCCCAGGATCTATGGCTACACCTTC
NA | TRBJ1-1 | TRBV28 | NA | CASSPQQGLNTEAFF | TGTGCCAGCAGTCCCCAACAGGGCCTGAACACTGAAGCTTTCTTT
NA | TRBJ1-4 | TRBV28 | TRBD1 | CASSSGTEGEKLFF | TGTGCCAGCAGTTCCGGGACAGAAGGTGAAAAACTGTTTTTT
few | TRBJ1-5 | TRBV19 | TRBD1 | CASSDGTGGAVNQPQHF | TGTGCCAGTAGCGACGGGACAGGGGGCGCGGTCAATCAGCCCCAGCATTTT
NA | TRBJ1-1 | TRBV20-1 | NA | CSSDGVEAFF | TGCAGTTCAGACGGAGTTGAAGCTTTCTTT
NA | TRBJ1-5 | TRBV28 | NA | CASSPHSGQDQPQHF | TGTGCCAGCAGTCCTCATTCTGGGCAAGATCAGCCCCAGCATTTT
few | TRBJ2-7 | TRBV27 | TRBD1 | CASSFKGASNYEQYF | TGTGCCAGCAGTTTTAAGGGGGCATCGAACTACGAGCAGTACTTC
NA | TRBJ2-3 | TRBV9 | TRBD2 | CASSVSGSPPDTQYF | TGTGCCAGCAGCGTTAGCGGGAGCCCCCCAGATACGCAGTATTTT
NA | TRBJ2-2 | TRBV19 | TRBD2 | CASTYPGLAGAGTGELFF | TGTGCCAGTACTTATCCCGGACTAGCGGGAGCGGGCACCGGGGAGCTGTTTTTT
NA | TRBJ1-5 | TRBV7-2 | TRBD1 | CASSQRTGRNQPQHF | TGTGCCAGCAGTCAACGGACAGGGAGGAATCAGCCCCAGCATTTT
NA | TRBJ2-7 | TRBV29-1 | NA | CSVGLSNEQYF | TGCAGCGTTGGGCTCTCGAACGAGCAGTACTTC
NA | TRBJ1-3 | TRBV6-6 | NA | CASSSGSSGNTIYF | TGTGCCAGCAGTTCTGGGAGCTCTGGAAACACCATATATTTT
NA | TRBJ2-1 | TRBV7-2 | TRBD2 | CASSFGGGQKYEQFF | TGTGCCAGCAGCTTTGGGGGAGGGCAGAAATATGAGCAGTTCTTC
NA | TRBJ2-6 | TRBV9 | NA | CASSVGGGLASGANVLTF | TGTGCCAGCAGCGTCGGTGGGGGCTTGGCCTCTGGGGCCAACGTCCTGACTTTC
NA | TRBJ2-5 | TRBV9 | TRBD2 | CASSSPAGGLTIQETQYF | TGTGCCAGTTCCAGTCCAGCGGGAGGCCTCACTATCCAAGAGACCCAGTACTTC
NA | TRBJ1-4 | TRBV6-4 | NA | CASARREKLFF | TGTGCCAGCGCTAGGCGGGAAAAACTGTTTTTT
NA | TRBJ2-1 | TRBV6-2/TRBV6-3 | TRBD2 | CASSLLAGGYNEQFF | TGTGCCAGCAGTTTACTAGCGGGAGGATACAATGAGCAGTTCTTC
NA | TRBJ2-4 | TRBV7-2 | TRBD1 | CASSLAPGQGNIQYF | TGTGCCAGCAGCTTAGCCCCGGGACAGGGAAACATTCAGTACTTC
NA | TRBJ1-5 | TRBV6-2/TRBV6-3 | TRBD1 | CASSYGGTGNQPQHF | TGTGCCAGCAGTTACGGCGGGACAGGTAATCAGCCCCAGCATTTT
NA | TRBJ2-3 | TRBV2 | TRBD2 | CASSESAGGYSDTQYF | TGTGCCAGCAGTGAATCGGCGGGAGGGTACTCAGATACGCAGTATTTT
NA | TRBJ2-7 | TRBV7-2 | NA | CASSSSPYEQYF | TGTGCCAGCAGCTCTAGTCCTTACGAGCAGTACTTC